This is a list of T cell receptor beta chains from one sample in a study of vaccination and CD4 T cells after COVID-19. Their target antigens are unknown. One entry per CDR3 protein results from TCRdb running MiXCR on the PCR reads. The sample includes around 20,000 distinct CDR3 sequences, approximately 40% of them seen just once. Sequencing was performed on CD4+ T cells from blood, cultured in vitro, taken after SARS-CoV-2 vaccination. Source of these receptors: a human donor who had recovered from COVID-19. Each CDR3 is given with its conserved first and last residue. A D gene is named only where the DNA matches it firmly. Clone size, where shown, is once, few, many, or a class for clones that have expanded.

abundance: few
j_gene: TRBJ2-7
len: 15
v_gene: TRBV6-2/TRBV6-3
d_gene: .
CDR3aa: CASSPARDGSYEQYF
CDR3nt: TGTGCCAGCAGTCCGGCTAGGGACGGATCCTACGAGCAGTACTTC

abundance: .
j_gene: TRBJ2-1
len: 14
v_gene: TRBV7-2
d_gene: .
CDR3aa: CASRDTSRMNEQFF
CDR3nt: TGTGCCAGCAGGGACACCTCACGGATGAATGAGCAGTTCTTC

abundance: .
j_gene: TRBJ2-7
len: 13
v_gene: TRBV11-2
d_gene: .
CDR3aa: CASSLVRGGEQYF
CDR3nt: TGTGCCAGCAGCTTAGTTAGGGGCGGGGAGCAGTACTTC

abundance: .
j_gene: TRBJ2-5
len: 14
v_gene: TRBV2
d_gene: TRBD2
CDR3aa: CASGERGAGETQYF
CDR3nt: TGTGCCAGCGGAGAGCGGGGAGCCGGGGAGACCCAGTACTTC

abundance: few
j_gene: TRBJ1-1
len: 14
v_gene: TRBV14
d_gene: .
CDR3aa: CASSQLQGNTEAFF
CDR3nt: TGTGCCAGCAGCCAACTACAGGGGAACACTGAAGCTTTCTTT

abundance: .
j_gene: TRBJ1-3
len: 13
v_gene: TRBV12-3/TRBV12-4
d_gene: TRBD1
CDR3aa: CASVTGVGNTIYF
CDR3nt: TGTGCCAGTGTGACAGGGGTCGGAAACACCATATATTTT

abundance: few
j_gene: TRBJ1-6
len: 14
v_gene: TRBV18
d_gene: .
CDR3aa: CASSPDLYDSPLHF
CDR3nt: TGTGCCAGCTCACCCGATTTATACGATTCACCCCTCCACTTT

abundance: few
j_gene: TRBJ1-1
len: 14
v_gene: TRBV7-3
d_gene: .
CDR3aa: CASSLQGMNTEAFF
CDR3nt: TGTGCCAGCAGCTTACAGGGTATGAACACTGAAGCTTTCTTT

abundance: .
j_gene: TRBJ2-5
len: 16
v_gene: TRBV6-1
d_gene: TRBD2
CDR3aa: CASSPTPSGWQETQYF
CDR3nt: TGTGCCAGCAGCCCAACTCCTAGCGGTTGGCAAGAGACCCAGTACTTC

abundance: .
j_gene: TRBJ2-7
len: 14
v_gene: TRBV6-1
d_gene: .
CDR3aa: CASRKSDGDYEQYF
CDR3nt: TGTGCCAGCAGGAAATCGGACGGTGATTACGAGCAGTACTTC

abundance: once
j_gene: TRBJ2-7
len: 15
v_gene: TRBV5-1
d_gene: .
CDR3aa: CASSLGAGNSYEQYF
CDR3nt: TGCGCCAGCAGCCTGGGCGCAGGGAACTCCTACGAGCAGTACTTC

abundance: .
j_gene: TRBJ1-5
len: 14
v_gene: TRBV28
d_gene: .
CDR3aa: CASSFSQANQPQHF
CDR3nt: TGTGCCAGCAGTTTTAGTCAGGCAAATCAGCCCCAGCATTTT

abundance: .
j_gene: TRBJ2-7
len: 15
v_gene: TRBV15
d_gene: TRBD1
CDR3aa: CATSRDRRGQAEQYF
CDR3nt: TGTGCCACCAGCAGAGATCGCAGGGGGCAGGCCGAGCAGTACTTC

abundance: .
j_gene: TRBJ2-3
len: 12
v_gene: TRBV30
d_gene: .
CDR3aa: CAWRRDTDTQYF
CDR3nt: TGTGCCTGGAGGAGGGACACAGATACGCAGTATTTT

abundance: .
j_gene: TRBJ1-3
len: 14
v_gene: TRBV27
d_gene: TRBD1
CDR3aa: CASSPGTAGNTIYF
CDR3nt: TGTGCCAGCAGTCCCGGGACAGCCGGAAACACCATATATTTT

abundance: .
j_gene: TRBJ1-6
len: 14
v_gene: TRBV20-1
d_gene: .
CDR3aa: CSATLGSYNSPLHF
CDR3nt: TGCAGTGCTACCCTCGGCTCCTATAATTCACCCCTCCACTTT

abundance: few
j_gene: TRBJ1-2
len: 13
v_gene: TRBV6-1
d_gene: .
CDR3aa: CASRGTANYGYTF
CDR3nt: TGTGCCAGCAGGGGCACTGCTAACTATGGCTACACCTTC

abundance: .
j_gene: TRBJ2-7
len: 11
v_gene: TRBV6-2/TRBV6-3
d_gene: .
CDR3aa: CASSQGNEQYF
CDR3nt: TGTGCCAGCAGTCAGGGGAACGAGCAGTACTTC

abundance: .
j_gene: TRBJ2-3
len: 16
v_gene: TRBV20-1
d_gene: TRBD2
CDR3aa: CSARDGGLARVDTQYF
CDR3nt: TGCAGTGCTAGAGACGGAGGACTAGCGCGAGTCGATACGCAGTATTTT

abundance: .
j_gene: TRBJ2-7
len: 12
v_gene: TRBV10-2
d_gene: TRBD1
CDR3aa: CASRATGYEQYF
CDR3nt: TGCGCCAGCCGAGCGACAGGGTACGAGCAGTACTTC

abundance: once
j_gene: TRBJ2-7
len: 17
v_gene: TRBV6-2/TRBV6-3
d_gene: .
CDR3aa: CASSYSPLGKRPYEQYF
CDR3nt: TGTGCCAGCAGTTACTCCCCCCTCGGGAAGCGCCCCTACGAGCAGTACTTC

abundance: .
j_gene: TRBJ1-2
len: 15
v_gene: TRBV2
d_gene: TRBD1
CDR3aa: CASSDNRGSGYGYTF
CDR3nt: TGTGCCAGCAGTGATAACAGGGGCTCTGGCTATGGCTACACCTTC

abundance: .
j_gene: TRBJ2-2
len: 15
v_gene: TRBV5-1
d_gene: TRBD1
CDR3aa: CASSLRTGETGELFF
CDR3nt: TGCGCCAGCAGCCTCAGGACAGGGGAAACCGGGGAGCTGTTTTTT

abundance: once
j_gene: TRBJ1-6
len: 15
v_gene: TRBV5-1
d_gene: .
CDR3aa: CASSLVSSYNSPLHF
CDR3nt: TGCGCCAGCAGCTTGGTCAGCTCCTATAATTCACCCCTCCACTTT

abundance: .
j_gene: TRBJ1-1
len: 15
v_gene: TRBV20-1
d_gene: TRBD1
CDR3aa: CSASGAGGVITEAFF
CDR3nt: TGCAGTGCCAGCGGGGCAGGGGGCGTTATCACTGAAGCTTTCTTT

abundance: few
j_gene: TRBJ2-3
len: 15
v_gene: TRBV20-1
d_gene: TRBD1
CDR3aa: CSARDGTVSSDTQYF
CDR3nt: TGCAGTGCTAGAGATGGGACAGTGAGCTCAGATACGCAGTATTTT

abundance: .
j_gene: TRBJ1-1
len: 13
v_gene: TRBV12-3/TRBV12-4
d_gene: TRBD1
CDR3aa: CASSGTDRGEAFF
CDR3nt: TGTGCCAGCAGCGGGACCGACAGGGGAGAAGCTTTCTTT

abundance: .
j_gene: TRBJ2-3
len: 17
v_gene: TRBV7-2
d_gene: TRBD2
CDR3aa: CASRVALAGTSTDTQYF
CDR3nt: TGTGCCAGCAGGGTAGCCCTAGCGGGGACTAGCACAGATACGCAGTATTTT

abundance: .
j_gene: TRBJ2-2
len: 13
v_gene: TRBV19
d_gene: .
CDR3aa: CASEALTSGELFF
CDR3nt: TGTGCCAGTGAAGCCCTAACATCCGGGGAGCTGTTTTTT

abundance: .
j_gene: TRBJ1-2
len: 12
v_gene: TRBV6-1
d_gene: .
CDR3aa: CASSDRGYGCTF
CDR3nt: TGTGCCAGCAGTGACAGAGGGTACGGCTGCACCTTC

abundance: few
j_gene: TRBJ1-2
len: 14
v_gene: TRBV20-1
d_gene: .
CDR3aa: CSAMVPESSYGYTF
CDR3nt: TGCAGTGCTATGGTCCCGGAAAGCAGCTATGGCTACACCTTC

abundance: few
j_gene: TRBJ1-2
len: 15
v_gene: TRBV20-1
d_gene: .
CDR3aa: CSAPSRGATGYGYTF
CDR3nt: TGCAGTGCTCCCTCCCGGGGGGCGACGGGGTATGGCTACACCTTC

abundance: medium-sized
j_gene: TRBJ1-6
len: 15
v_gene: TRBV20-1
d_gene: TRBD1
CDR3aa: CSASRDRGNNSPLHF
CDR3nt: TGCAGTGCTAGTCGGGACAGGGGGAATAATTCACCCCTCCACTTT

abundance: .
j_gene: TRBJ1-2
len: 12
v_gene: TRBV28
d_gene: .
CDR3aa: CASKKGFAGYTF
CDR3nt: TGTGCCAGCAAGAAGGGATTTGCTGGCTACACCTTC

abundance: .
j_gene: TRBJ2-7
len: 19
v_gene: TRBV11-2
d_gene: TRBD2
CDR3aa: CASSSIRGTSDRLRGEQYF
CDR3nt: TGTGCCAGCAGCTCCATTCGTGGGACTAGCGACCGGTTGCGGGGCGAGCAGTACTTC

abundance: .
j_gene: TRBJ2-5
len: 15
v_gene: TRBV5-1
d_gene: .
CDR3aa: CASSSGPNVEETQYF
CDR3nt: TGCGCCAGCAGCTCGGGACCAAACGTCGAAGAGACCCAGTACTTC

abundance: .
j_gene: TRBJ2-4
len: 14
v_gene: TRBV20-1
d_gene: .
CDR3aa: CSASDSLAKNIQYF
CDR3nt: TGCAGTGCTAGCGACAGCTTAGCCAAAAACATTCAGTACTTC

abundance: .
j_gene: TRBJ1-2
len: 11
v_gene: TRBV6-2/TRBV6-3
d_gene: .
CDR3aa: CASSSGSGYTF
CDR3nt: TGTGCCAGCAGTTCGGGGTCTGGCTACACCTTC

abundance: .
j_gene: TRBJ2-3
len: 14
v_gene: TRBV6-4
d_gene: .
CDR3aa: CASSVGRGTDTQYF
CDR3nt: TGTGCCAGCAGTGTGGGACGGGGCACAGATACGCAGTATTTT

abundance: few
j_gene: TRBJ2-2
len: 14
v_gene: TRBV27
d_gene: .
CDR3aa: CASSPKTTPGELFF
CDR3nt: TGTGCCAGCAGTCCCAAGACAACCCCCGGGGAGCTGTTTTTT

abundance: .
j_gene: TRBJ2-2
len: 11
v_gene: TRBV27
d_gene: .
CDR3aa: CASGNTGELFF
CDR3nt: TGTGCCAGTGGTAACACCGGGGAGCTGTTTTTT

abundance: .
j_gene: TRBJ2-3
len: 15
v_gene: TRBV12-3/TRBV12-4
d_gene: .
CDR3aa: CASKRGSDNTDTQYF
CDR3nt: TGTGCCTCAAAAAGAGGATCGGACAACACAGATACGCAGTATTTT

abundance: few
j_gene: TRBJ2-5
len: 15
v_gene: TRBV20-1
d_gene: .
CDR3aa: CSATRGAGNQETQYF
CDR3nt: TGCAGTGCTACCAGGGGGGCGGGGAACCAAGAGACCCAGTACTTC

abundance: few
j_gene: TRBJ2-7
len: 9
v_gene: TRBV28
d_gene: .
CDR3aa: CASGVEQYF
CDR3nt: TGTGCCAGCGGGGTCGAGCAGTACTTC

abundance: few
j_gene: TRBJ1-6
len: 14
v_gene: TRBV5-1
d_gene: .
CDR3aa: CASRLDGGRSPLHF
CDR3nt: TGCGCCAGCAGATTGGATGGGGGGCGATCACCCCTCCACTTT

abundance: .
j_gene: TRBJ2-5
len: 18
v_gene: TRBV5-1
d_gene: TRBD2
CDR3aa: CASSLEIAGVRPQETQYF
CDR3nt: TGCGCCAGCAGCTTGGAGATAGCGGGAGTCCGCCCACAAGAGACCCAGTACTTC

abundance: .
j_gene: TRBJ2-1
len: 12
v_gene: TRBV27
d_gene: TRBD2
CDR3aa: CASRYLAGEQFF
CDR3nt: TGTGCCAGCAGATATCTAGCGGGAGAGCAGTTCTTC

abundance: .
j_gene: TRBJ1-2
len: 14
v_gene: TRBV6-1
d_gene: .
CDR3aa: CASSEGDNLRGYTF
CDR3nt: TGTGCCAGCAGTGAAGGCGATAATCTAAGGGGCTACACCTTC

abundance: few
j_gene: TRBJ1-2
len: 13
v_gene: TRBV5-4
d_gene: .
CDR3aa: CASSYRSDGGYTF
CDR3nt: TGTGCCAGCAGCTACAGATCCGACGGCGGCTACACCTTC

abundance: .
j_gene: TRBJ2-7
len: 15
v_gene: TRBV20-1
d_gene: TRBD1
CDR3aa: CGAGVDRRISYEQYF
CDR3nt: TGCGGTGCTGGAGTGGACAGGCGTATATCCTACGAGCAGTACTTC

abundance: .
j_gene: TRBJ1-6
len: 13
v_gene: TRBV7-2
d_gene: TRBD1
CDR3aa: CASRGQGTSPLHF
CDR3nt: TGTGCCAGCAGAGGACAGGGAACTTCACCCCTCCACTTT

abundance: .
j_gene: TRBJ2-1
len: 16
v_gene: TRBV7-2
d_gene: .
CDR3aa: CASSLSRGTAAVTQFF
CDR3nt: TGTGCCAGCAGCCTAAGCCGCGGGACCGCCGCCGTTACGCAGTTCTTC

abundance: .
j_gene: TRBJ2-5
len: 16
v_gene: TRBV7-3
d_gene: TRBD2
CDR3aa: CASSPVRAGGYETQYF
CDR3nt: TGTGCCAGCAGCCCGGTCCGAGCGGGAGGGTACGAGACCCAGTACTTC